This TCR beta chain was recovered during a study of early T cells in non-severe SARS-CoV-2 infection. About the research overall: Unsorted whole blood bulk RNA was sequenced, with unpaired chains.

Individual cDNA molecules received unique molecular identifiers during library preparation. One entry per CDR3 protein results from TCRdb running MiXCR on the 5' RACE reads. Of 85,000 to 100,000 distinct CDR3 sequences detected, approximately 9.9% appear once; the ten largest clones hold approximately 4.7%. V shed 4 bases and J shed 5 bases, with 12 bases lying between them. Germline-derived CDR1 and CDR2 are MNHEY and SMNVEV (reference sequence). This CDR3 spans 14 amino acids. The sample here was whole blood, taken at baseline. The chain carries TRBV27 and TRBJ2-1; tentatively, D is TRBD2 (5 bases). This clonotype was obtained from an adult who was a healthcare worker with PCR-confirmed SARS-CoV-2 infection or an uninfected control (not recorded which). This CDR3 is CASSWVGEHNEQFF. The CDR3 nucleotides are TGTGCCAGCAGTTGGGTGGGAGAGCACAATGAGCAGTTCTTC.